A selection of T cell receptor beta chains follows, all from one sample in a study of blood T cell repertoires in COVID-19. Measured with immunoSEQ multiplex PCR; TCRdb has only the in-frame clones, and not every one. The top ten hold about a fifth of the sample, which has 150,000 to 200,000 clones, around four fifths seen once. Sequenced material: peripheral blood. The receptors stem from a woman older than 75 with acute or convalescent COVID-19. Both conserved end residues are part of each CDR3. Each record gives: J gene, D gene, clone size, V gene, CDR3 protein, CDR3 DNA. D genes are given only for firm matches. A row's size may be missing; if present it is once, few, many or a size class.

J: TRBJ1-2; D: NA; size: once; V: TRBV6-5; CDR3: CASVSSYGYTF; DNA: TGTGCCAGCGTCAGTTCTTATGGCTACACCTTC
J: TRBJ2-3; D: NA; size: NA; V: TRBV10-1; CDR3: CASSESGGDGQDTQYF; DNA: TGCGCCAGCAGTGAGTCAGGCGGGGACGGGCAAGATACGCAGTATTTT
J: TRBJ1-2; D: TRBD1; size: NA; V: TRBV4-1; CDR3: CASSQAAGQGYGYTF; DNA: TGCGCCAGCAGCCAAGCGGCGGGACAGGGGTATGGCTACACCTTC
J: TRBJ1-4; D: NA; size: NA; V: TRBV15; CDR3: CATSRGGREKLFF; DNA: TGTGCCACCAGCAGGGGGGGTAGGGAAAAACTGTTTTTT
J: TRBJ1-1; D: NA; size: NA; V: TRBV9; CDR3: CASSVGGKGTEAFF; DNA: TGTGCCAGCAGCGTAGGCGGGAAAGGCACTGAAGCTTTCTTT
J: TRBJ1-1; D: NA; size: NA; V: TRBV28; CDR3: CATQVGGKGDTEAFF; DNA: TGTGCCACCCAGGTAGGAGGGAAAGGGGACACTGAAGCTTTCTTT
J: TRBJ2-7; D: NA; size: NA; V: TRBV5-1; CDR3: CASSLAAGQTYEQYF; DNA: TGCGCCAGCAGCTTGGCCGCGGGACAGACCTACGAGCAGTACTTC
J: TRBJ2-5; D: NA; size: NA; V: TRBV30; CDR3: CAWRAPLGGETQYF; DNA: TGTGCCTGGAGGGCCCCTCTAGGTGGCGAGACCCAGTACTTC
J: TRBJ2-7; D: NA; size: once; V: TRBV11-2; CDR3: CASSLRRAGGTYEQYF; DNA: TGTGCCAGCAGCTTAAGGCGGGCGGGCGGCACCTACGAGCAGTACTTC
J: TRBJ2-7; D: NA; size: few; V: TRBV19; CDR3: CASSPQGLSASYEQYF; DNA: TGTGCCAGTAGTCCGCAGGGACTGTCGGCCTCCTACGAGCAGTACTTC
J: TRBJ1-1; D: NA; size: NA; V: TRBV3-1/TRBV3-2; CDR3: CASNDPQGGNTEAFF; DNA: TGTGCCAGCAACGACCCCCAGGGAGGGAACACTGAAGCTTTCTTT
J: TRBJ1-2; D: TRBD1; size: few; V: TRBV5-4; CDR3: CASSLQGGVYGYTF; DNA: TGTGCCAGCAGCTTGCAGGGGGGTGTCTATGGCTACACCTTC
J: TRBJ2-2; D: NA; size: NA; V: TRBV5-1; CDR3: CASSSGDYTGELFF; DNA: TGCGCCAGCAGCTCGGGAGATTACACCGGGGAGCTGTTTTTT
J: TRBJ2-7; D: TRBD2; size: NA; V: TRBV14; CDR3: CASSQVGLALEQYF; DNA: TGTGCCAGCAGCCAAGTCGGACTAGCTCTCGAGCAGTACTTC
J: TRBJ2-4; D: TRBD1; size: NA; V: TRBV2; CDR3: CASNLGQGIGIQYF; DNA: TGTGCCAGCAACCTCGGACAGGGGATCGGCATTCAGTACTTC